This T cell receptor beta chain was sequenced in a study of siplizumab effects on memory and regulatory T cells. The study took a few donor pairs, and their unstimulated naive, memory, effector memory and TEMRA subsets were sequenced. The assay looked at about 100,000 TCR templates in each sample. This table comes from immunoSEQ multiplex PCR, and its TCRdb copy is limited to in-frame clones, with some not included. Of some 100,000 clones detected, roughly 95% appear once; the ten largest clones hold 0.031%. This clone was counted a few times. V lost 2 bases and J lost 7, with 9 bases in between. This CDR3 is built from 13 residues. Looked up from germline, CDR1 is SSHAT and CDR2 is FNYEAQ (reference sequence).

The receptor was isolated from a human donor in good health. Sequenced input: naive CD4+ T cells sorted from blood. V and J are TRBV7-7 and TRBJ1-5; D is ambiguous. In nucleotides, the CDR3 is TGTGCCAGCAGCTTAACGGAAGGGCAGCCCCAGCATTTT. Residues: CASSLTEGQPQHF.